This T cell receptor beta chain appears in the sequencing data of a study of CD8+ T cells in alopecia areata. Study at large: Treated individuals took tofacitinib by mouth, 5 to 10 mg twice daily. Dosing with tofacitinib proceeded for 6 to 18 months, followed by 6 months off drug. General study findings and limits: Possibly because of HLA-related factors, TCR sharing was less clear across patients than in mice.

Reverse transcription of extracted RNA yielded cDNA, which provided the sequencing template. The data were produced by immunoSEQ multiplex PCR, yet TCRdb's version contains in-frame clones alone and is incomplete. The data contain over 85,000 clones, 35% to 50% of them singletons. V was pared by 2 bases and J by 6 bases, with 5 bases of the junction left unmatched. The germline gives CDR1 SQVTM, CDR2 ANQGSEA. The CDR3 extends over 14 amino acids. Those with alopecia areata gave lesional scalp punch biopsies and peripheral blood. This clone showed up just a few times. The antigen remains undetermined. Sequencing was carried out using CD4+ T cells sorted from blood. The sequence was obtained from a human donor with alopecia areata. The chain employs TRBV29-1 and TRBJ2-7, with 12 bases matching TRBD2. The CDR3 nucleotides read TGCAGCGTTGAAAGACTAGCGGGAGCGGGCGAGCAGTACTTC. It codes for CSVERLAGAGEQYF.